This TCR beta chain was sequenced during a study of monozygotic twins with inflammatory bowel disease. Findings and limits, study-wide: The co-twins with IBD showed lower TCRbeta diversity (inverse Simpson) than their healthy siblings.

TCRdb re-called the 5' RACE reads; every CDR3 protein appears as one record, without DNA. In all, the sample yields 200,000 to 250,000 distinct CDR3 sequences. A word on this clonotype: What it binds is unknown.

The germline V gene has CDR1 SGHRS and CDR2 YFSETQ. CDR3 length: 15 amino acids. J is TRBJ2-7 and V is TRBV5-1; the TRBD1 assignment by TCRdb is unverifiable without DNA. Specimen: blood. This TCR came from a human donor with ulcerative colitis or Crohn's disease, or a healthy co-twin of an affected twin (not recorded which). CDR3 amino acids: CASSLTTGLFYEQYF.